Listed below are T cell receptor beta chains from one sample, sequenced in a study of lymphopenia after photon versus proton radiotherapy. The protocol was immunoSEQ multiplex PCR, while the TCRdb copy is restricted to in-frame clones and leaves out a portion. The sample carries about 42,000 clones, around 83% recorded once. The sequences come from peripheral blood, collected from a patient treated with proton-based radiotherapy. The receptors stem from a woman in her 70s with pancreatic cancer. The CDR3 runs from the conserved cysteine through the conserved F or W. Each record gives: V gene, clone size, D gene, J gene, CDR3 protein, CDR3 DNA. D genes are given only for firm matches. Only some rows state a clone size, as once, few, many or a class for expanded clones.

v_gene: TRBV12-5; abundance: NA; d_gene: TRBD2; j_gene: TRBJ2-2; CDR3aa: CASGLGISGSGDGELFF; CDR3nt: TGTGCTAGTGGTTTGGGTATTAGCGGGAGCGGGGACGGGGAGCTGTTTTTT
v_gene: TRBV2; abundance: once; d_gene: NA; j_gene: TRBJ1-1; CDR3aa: CASSGLGLGTEAFF; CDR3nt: TGTGCCAGCAGTGGGCTGGGGCTCGGCACTGAAGCTTTCTTT
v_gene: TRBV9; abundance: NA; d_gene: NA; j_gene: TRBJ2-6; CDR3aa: CASSVVFGSGANVLTF; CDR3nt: TGTGCCAGCAGCGTAGTCTTCGGCTCTGGGGCCAACGTCCTGACTTTC
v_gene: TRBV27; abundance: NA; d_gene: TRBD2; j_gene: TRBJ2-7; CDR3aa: CASRLAGGPYEQYF; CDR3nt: TGTGCCAGCAGACTAGCGGGTGGCCCCTACGAGCAGTACTTC
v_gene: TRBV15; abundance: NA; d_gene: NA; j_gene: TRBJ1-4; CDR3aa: CATSREIPGPAGANEKLFF; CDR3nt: TGTGCCACCAGCAGAGAGATTCCGGGGCCCGCAGGAGCTAATGAAAAACTGTTTTTT
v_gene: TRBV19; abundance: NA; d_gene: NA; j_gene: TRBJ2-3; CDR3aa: CASSLIVADTQYF; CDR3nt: TGTGCCAGTAGTCTCATCGTAGCGGATACGCAGTATTTT
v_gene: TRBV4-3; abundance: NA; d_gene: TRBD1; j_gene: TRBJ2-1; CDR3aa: CASSQDMGDRAPNEQFF; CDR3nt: TGCGCCAGCAGCCAAGATATGGGGGACAGGGCACCGAATGAGCAGTTCTTC
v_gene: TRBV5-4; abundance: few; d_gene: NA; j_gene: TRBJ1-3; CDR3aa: CASSSKIGNTIYF; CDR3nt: TGTGCCAGCAGCTCCAAGATCGGAAACACCATATATTTT
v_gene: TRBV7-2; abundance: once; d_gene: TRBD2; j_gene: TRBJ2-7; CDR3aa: CASSSIPRTSAYEQYF; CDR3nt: TGTGCCAGCAGCTCCATTCCTAGGACTAGCGCCTACGAGCAGTACTTC
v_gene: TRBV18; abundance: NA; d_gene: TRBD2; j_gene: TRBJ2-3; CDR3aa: CASSPEGWLADTDTQYF; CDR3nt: TGTGCCAGCTCACCAGAGGGGTGGCTAGCGGACACAGATACGCAGTATTTT
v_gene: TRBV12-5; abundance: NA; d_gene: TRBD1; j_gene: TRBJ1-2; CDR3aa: CASGDRDYGYTF; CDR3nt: TGTGCTAGTGGAGACAGGGACTATGGCTACACCTTC
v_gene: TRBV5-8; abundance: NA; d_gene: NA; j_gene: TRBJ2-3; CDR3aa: CASSLDQLRADTQYF; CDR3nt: TGTGCCAGCAGCTTGGACCAGCTTCGCGCAGATACGCAGTATTTT
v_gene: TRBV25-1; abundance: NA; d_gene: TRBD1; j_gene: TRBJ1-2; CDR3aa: CASSQGASGYTF; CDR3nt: TGTGCCAGCAGTCAGGGGGCAAGCGGCTACACCTTC
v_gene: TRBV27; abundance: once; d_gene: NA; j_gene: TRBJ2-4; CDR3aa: CASSPTILAKNIQYF; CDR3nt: TGTGCCAGCAGTCCGACGATCCTGGCCAAAAACATTCAGTACTTC
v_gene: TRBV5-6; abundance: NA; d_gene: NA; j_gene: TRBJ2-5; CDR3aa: CASSPGRLVQETQYF; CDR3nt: TGTGCCAGCAGCCCGGGTAGGCTCGTCCAAGAGACCCAGTACTTC
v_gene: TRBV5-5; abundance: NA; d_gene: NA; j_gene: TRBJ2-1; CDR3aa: CASSPWEGQFF; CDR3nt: TGTGCCAGCAGCCCGTGGGAAGGGCAGTTCTTC
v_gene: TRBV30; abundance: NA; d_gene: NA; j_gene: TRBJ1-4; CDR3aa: CACSTPGLGNEKLFF; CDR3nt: TGTGCCTGCTCTACCCCAGGGCTGGGTAATGAAAAACTGTTTTTT
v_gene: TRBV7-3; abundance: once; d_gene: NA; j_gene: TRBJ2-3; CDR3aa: CASSLGGRTTDTQYF; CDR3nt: TGTGCCAGCAGCTTAGGGGGCCGAACCACAGATACGCAGTATTTT
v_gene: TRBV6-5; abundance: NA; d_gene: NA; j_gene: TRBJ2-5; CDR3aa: CASSWASKGETQYF; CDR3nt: TGTGCCAGCAGCTGGGCGTCGAAGGGAGAGACCCAGTACTTC
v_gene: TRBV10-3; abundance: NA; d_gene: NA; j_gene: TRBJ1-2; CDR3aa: CAISRDTNYGYTF; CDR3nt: TGTGCCATCAGCCGGGACACCAACTATGGCTACACCTTC
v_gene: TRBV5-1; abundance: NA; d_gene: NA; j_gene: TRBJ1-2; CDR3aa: CASSLEQGRAYGYTF; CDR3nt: TGCGCCAGCAGCTTGGAACAGGGTCGCGCCTATGGCTACACCTTC
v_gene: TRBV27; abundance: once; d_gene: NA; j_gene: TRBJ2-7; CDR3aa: CASSFWGISYEQYF; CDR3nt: TGTGCCAGCAGTTTCTGGGGGATTTCCTACGAGCAGTACTTC
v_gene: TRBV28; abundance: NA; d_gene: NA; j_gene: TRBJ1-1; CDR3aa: CASSFQRGAQSTEAFF; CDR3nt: TGTGCCAGCAGTTTCCAGAGGGGGGCTCAGAGCACTGAAGCTTTCTTT
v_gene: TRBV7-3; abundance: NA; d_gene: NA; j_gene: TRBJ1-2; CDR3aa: CASSLTPVAGAGNYGYTF; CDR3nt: TGTGCCAGCAGCTTAACTCCGGTGGCGGGGGCCGGTAACTATGGCTACACCTTC
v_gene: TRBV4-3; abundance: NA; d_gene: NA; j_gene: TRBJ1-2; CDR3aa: CASSRPGRSGYTF; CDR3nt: TGCGCCAGCAGCCGCCCAGGCCGGAGCGGCTACACCTTC
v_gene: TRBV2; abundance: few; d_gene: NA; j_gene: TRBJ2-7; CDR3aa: CASSRTESSYEQYF; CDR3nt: TGTGCCAGCAGCCGGACAGAGAGCTCCTACGAGCAGTACTTC
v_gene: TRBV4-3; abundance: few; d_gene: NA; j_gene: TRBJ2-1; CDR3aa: CASSQDRTVLEQFF; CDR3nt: TGCGCCAGCAGCCAAGATCGTACGGTCCTCGAGCAGTTCTTC
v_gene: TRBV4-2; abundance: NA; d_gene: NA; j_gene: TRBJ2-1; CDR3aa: CASSQVGQGRDNEQFF; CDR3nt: TGTGCCAGCAGCCAAGTTGGTCAGGGTCGGGACAATGAGCAGTTCTTC
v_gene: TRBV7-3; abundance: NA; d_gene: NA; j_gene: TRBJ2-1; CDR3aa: CASSPQGDWNEQFF; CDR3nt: TGTGCCAGCAGCCCTCAGGGGGACTGGAATGAGCAGTTCTTC
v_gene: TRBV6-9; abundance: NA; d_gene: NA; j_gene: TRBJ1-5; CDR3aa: CASITDRNHSNQPQHF; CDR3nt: TGTGCCAGCATTACGGACAGAAATCATAGCAATCAGCCCCAGCATTTT
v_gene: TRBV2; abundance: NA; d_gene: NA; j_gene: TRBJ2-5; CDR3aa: CASSDSKGGQETQYF; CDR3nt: TGTGCCAGCAGTGATTCCAAGGGCGGACAAGAGACCCAGTACTTC
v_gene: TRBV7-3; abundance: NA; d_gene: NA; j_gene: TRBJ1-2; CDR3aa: CASSLEAGPYGYTF; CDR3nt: TGTGCCAGCAGCTTAGAGGCAGGACCCTATGGCTACACCTTC
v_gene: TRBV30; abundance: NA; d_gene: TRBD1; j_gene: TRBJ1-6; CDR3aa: CAWSVQGGNSPLHF; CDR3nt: TGTGCCTGGAGTGTACAAGGGGGCAATTCACCCCTCCACTTT
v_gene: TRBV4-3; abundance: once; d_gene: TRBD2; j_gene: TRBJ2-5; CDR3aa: CASSRSRGLTETQYF; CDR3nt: TGCGCCAGCAGCCGTAGCCGGGGACTAACAGAGACCCAGTACTTC
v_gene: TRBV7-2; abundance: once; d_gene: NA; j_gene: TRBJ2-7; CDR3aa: CASSLAPGTSYEQYF; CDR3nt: TGTGCCAGCAGCTTAGCGCCCGGGACCTCCTACGAGCAGTACTTC
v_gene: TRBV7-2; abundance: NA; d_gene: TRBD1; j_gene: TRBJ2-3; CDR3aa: CASSIAGTGDTQYF; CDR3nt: TGTGCCAGCAGCATTGCCGGGACAGGAGATACGCAGTATTTT
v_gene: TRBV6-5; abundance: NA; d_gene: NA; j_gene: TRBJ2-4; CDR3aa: CASSTAAENIQYF; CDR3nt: TGTGCCAGCAGTACGGCAGCCGAAAACATTCAGTACTTC
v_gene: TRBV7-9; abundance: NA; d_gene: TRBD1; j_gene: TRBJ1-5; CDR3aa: CASSVTGDQPQHF; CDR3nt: TGTGCCAGCAGCGTAACAGGGGATCAGCCCCAGCATTTT
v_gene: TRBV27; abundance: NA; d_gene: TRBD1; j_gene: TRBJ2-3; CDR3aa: CASRVAGGADTQYF; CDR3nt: TGTGCCAGCCGAGTAGCAGGGGGAGCAGATACGCAGTATTTT
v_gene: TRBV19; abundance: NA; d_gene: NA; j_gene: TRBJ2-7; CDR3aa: CASSPAVRAYEQYF; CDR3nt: TGTGCCAGTAGTCCGGCGGTACGGGCCTACGAGCAGTACTTC
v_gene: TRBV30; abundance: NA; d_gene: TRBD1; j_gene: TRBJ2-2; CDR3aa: CAWRTGGIGELFF; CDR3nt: TGTGCCTGGAGGACAGGGGGCATCGGGGAGCTGTTTTTT
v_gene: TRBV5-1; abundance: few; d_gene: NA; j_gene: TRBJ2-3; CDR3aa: CASRLRTDTQYF; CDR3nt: TGCGCCAGCAGACTGCGCACAGATACGCAGTATTTT
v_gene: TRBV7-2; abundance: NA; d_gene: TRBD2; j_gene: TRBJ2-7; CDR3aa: CASSSSGSLAYEQYF; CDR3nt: TGTGCCAGCAGCTCTAGCGGGAGTCTCGCCTACGAGCAGTACTTC
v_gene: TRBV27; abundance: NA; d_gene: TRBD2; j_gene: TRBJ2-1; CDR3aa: CASRTSGINHNEQFF; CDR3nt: TGTGCCAGCAGAACTAGCGGGATCAATCATAATGAGCAGTTCTTC
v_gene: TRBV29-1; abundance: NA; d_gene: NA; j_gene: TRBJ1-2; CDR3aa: CSVLPGTTNYGYTF; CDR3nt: TGCAGCGTTCTTCCCGGGACAACTAACTATGGCTACACCTTC
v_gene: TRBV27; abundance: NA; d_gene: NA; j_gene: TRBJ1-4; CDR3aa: CASSLEVGAGKLFF; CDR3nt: TGTGCCAGCAGTTTGGAGGTCGGGGCCGGAAAACTGTTTTTT
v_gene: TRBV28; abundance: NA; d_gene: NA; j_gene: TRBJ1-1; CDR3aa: CASSLWEVRLYTEAFF; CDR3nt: TGTGCCAGCAGTTTATGGGAGGTCAGGCTATACACTGAAGCTTTCTTT
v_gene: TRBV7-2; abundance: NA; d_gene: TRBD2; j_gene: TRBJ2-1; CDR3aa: CASSSKSGTPGYNEQFF; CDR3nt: TGTGCCAGCAGCTCGAAAAGCGGGACGCCAGGGTACAATGAGCAGTTCTTC
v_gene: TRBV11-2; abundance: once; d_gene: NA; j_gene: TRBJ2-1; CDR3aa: CASSLPGSGAGNEQFF; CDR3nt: TGTGCCAGCAGCTTACCCGGATCCGGCGCAGGGAATGAGCAGTTCTTC
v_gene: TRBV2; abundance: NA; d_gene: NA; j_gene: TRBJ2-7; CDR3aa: CASMLGFTSSYEQYF; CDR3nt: TGTGCCAGCATGTTGGGCTTTACGAGCTCCTACGAGCAGTACTTC
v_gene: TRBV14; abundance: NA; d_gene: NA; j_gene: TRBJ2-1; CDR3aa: CASSQEGRGKGSEQFF; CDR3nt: TGTGCCAGCAGCCAAGAGGGGAGGGGGAAAGGGTCGGAGCAGTTCTTC
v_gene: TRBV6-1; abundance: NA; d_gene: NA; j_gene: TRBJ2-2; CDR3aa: CASSDEAVGLTGELFF; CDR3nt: TGTGCCAGCAGTGACGAGGCAGTGGGGTTAACCGGGGAGCTGTTTTTT
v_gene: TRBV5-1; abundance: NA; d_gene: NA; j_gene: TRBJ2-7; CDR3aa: CASRYWDGSSYEQYF; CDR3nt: TGCGCCAGCAGATACTGGGACGGGAGCTCCTACGAGCAGTACTTC
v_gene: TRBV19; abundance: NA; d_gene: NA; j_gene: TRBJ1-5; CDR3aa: CASSLSTGLNQPQHF; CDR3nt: TGTGCCAGTAGCCTGTCGACAGGACTTAATCAGCCCCAGCATTTT
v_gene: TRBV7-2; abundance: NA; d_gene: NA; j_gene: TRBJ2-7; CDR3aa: CASSLGGPSYEQYF; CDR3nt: TGTGCCAGCAGCTTAGGCGGGCCCTCCTACGAGCAGTACTTC
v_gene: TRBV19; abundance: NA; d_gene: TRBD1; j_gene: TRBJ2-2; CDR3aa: CASTRTGDNTGELFF; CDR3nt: TGTGCCAGTACCCGGACAGGGGACAACACCGGGGAGCTGTTTTTT
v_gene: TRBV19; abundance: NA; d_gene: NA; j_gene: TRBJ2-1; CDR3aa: CASSIDTGGSYNEQFF; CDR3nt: TGTGCCAGTAGTATAGATACGGGTGGCTCCTACAATGAGCAGTTCTTC
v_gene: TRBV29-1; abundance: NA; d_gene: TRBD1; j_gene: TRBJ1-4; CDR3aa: CRNRDRMFF; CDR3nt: TGCAGGAACCGGGACAGGATGTTTTTT
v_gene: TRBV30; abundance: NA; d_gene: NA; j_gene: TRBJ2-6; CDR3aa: CAWSAGAGIFSGANVLTF; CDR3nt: TGTGCCTGGAGTGCCGGGGCCGGGATCTTCTCTGGGGCCAACGTCCTGACTTTC
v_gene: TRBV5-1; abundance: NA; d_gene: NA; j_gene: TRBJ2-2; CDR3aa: CASSLSGGVTGELFF; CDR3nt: TGCGCCAGCAGTTTGTCCGGGGGAGTCACCGGGGAGCTGTTTTTT